What follows are 2 T cell receptor beta chains derived from one specimen sequenced in a study of metastatic and nonmetastatic thyroid tumors. TCRdb recomputed clones from the PCR reads via MiXCR. This table holds over 25,000 clones, 3.5% to 4.5% found once. Each patient went into thyroid surgery without having received any treatment. The sequencing input was blood. The source of these receptors is a female donor with papillary thyroid cancer or a benign thyroid nodule (not recorded which). Some clones in this sample may be carry-over from other donors' samples.

The sample holds many counts of this clone. The chain has TRBV5-1 and TRBJ2-7, with a weak D call TRBD1 (5 bases). The ends were cut back, 2 bases at V and 0 bases at J, with 6 bases in the middle. This CDR3 spans 13 amino acids. Germline CDR1 reads SGHRS; CDR2 reads YFSETQ. For the CDR3, the DNA is TGCGCCAGCAGCTTTGACAGCTCCTACGAGCAGTACTTC. Translating it yields CASSFDSSYEQYF.

This clone was observed a few times. A junction end diverges from the germline sequence, so it may reflect a read error. This chain links TRBV24-1 with TRBJ2-1, with 11 bases that match TRBD1. Germline lookup yields CDR1 KGHDR and CDR2 SFDVKD. The length of the CDR3 is 19 residues. The CDR3 nucleotides read TGTGCCACCGGTGATTCGCTGCGGGAACGGGACAGGGGGTGGAATGAGCAGTTCTTC. Translated, it gives CATGDSLRERDRGWNEQFF.